The rows below give T cell receptor beta chains drawn from one sample of a study of blood T cell repertoires in COVID-19. The protocol was immunoSEQ multiplex PCR, while the TCRdb copy is restricted to in-frame clones and leaves out a portion. The sample shows around 200,000 clones, more than 70% of them seen only once. The sequenced sample was peripheral blood. All receptors come from a man between 50 and 59 years old with active or convalescent COVID-19. Each CDR3 is given with its conserved first and last residue. The D gene is left open where the match is weak. Clone size is given for some rows only: seen once, a few or many times, or a class if the clone is expanded.

v_gene	j_gene	d_gene	abundance	CDR3aa	CDR3nt
TRBV3-1/TRBV3-2	TRBJ1-3	NA	NA	CASSQVTGMGNTIYF	TGTGCCAGCAGCCAAGTTACGGGAATGGGAAACACCATATATTTT
TRBV21-1	TRBJ2-3	NA	NA	CASSKLCGRGITDTQYF	TGTGCCAGCAGCAAACTTTGCGGCAGGGGCATCACAGATACGCAGTATTTT
TRBV7-6	TRBJ2-3	NA	NA	CASSPSTDTQYF	TGTGCCAGCAGCCCTAGCACAGATACGCAGTATTTT
TRBV5-4	TRBJ2-2	NA	NA	CASSLVGSRELFF	TGTGCCAGCAGCTTGGTCGGGAGTCGGGAGCTGTTTTTT
TRBV7-9	TRBJ2-2	TRBD1	NA	CASSPVTGGTGELFF	TGTGCCAGCAGCCCGGTGACAGGGGGCACCGGGGAGCTGTTTTTT
TRBV30	TRBJ2-4	TRBD2	few	CAWSSGGAYIQYF	TGTGCCTGGAGTAGCGGGGGGGCATACATTCAGTACTTC
TRBV29-1	TRBJ1-1	NA	NA	CSVEAGPARAFF	TGCAGCGTTGAGGCGGGCCCAGCTCGGGCTTTCTTT
TRBV18	TRBJ1-6	NA	NA	CASSPDSAANSPLHF	TGTGCCAGCTCACCTGACAGCGCAGCTAATTCACCCCTCCACTTT
TRBV19	TRBJ1-1	NA	NA	CASKAHNRGLPRGGFTEAFF	TGTGCCAGTAAAGCCCACAATCGGGGTCTTCCTAGGGGGGGATTCACTGAAGCTTTCTTT
TRBV7-8	TRBJ1-1	NA	NA	CASSLAGLATEAFF	TGTGCCAGCAGCTTAGCCGGGTTGGCCACTGAAGCTTTCTTT
TRBV19	TRBJ1-4	NA	once	CARKGNFGHEKLFF	TGTGCCAGAAAAGGGAACTTCGGACACGAAAAACTGTTTTTT
TRBV7-3	TRBJ1-3	TRBD1	NA	CASSSDRASSGNTIYF	TGTGCCAGCAGCTCGGACAGGGCGAGCTCTGGAAACACCATATATTTT
TRBV30	TRBJ1-2	NA	few	CAWSRGVVEGGYTF	TGTGCCTGGAGTCGCGGAGTTGTGGAAGGTGGCTACACCTTC
TRBV7-8	TRBJ2-7	NA	NA	CASSPTRGAPDF	TGTGCCAGCAGCCCGACCCGCGGGGCCCCGGACTTC
TRBV2	TRBJ1-5	NA	NA	CASSGLISGQPQHF	TGTGCCAGCAGTGGGTTAATTTCGGGTCAGCCCCAGCATTTT
TRBV2	TRBJ1-1	NA	NA	CASTVGQPNTEAFF	TGTGCCAGCACTGTGGGACAACCGAACACTGAAGCTTTCTTT
TRBV18	TRBJ2-3	NA	once	CASSPPAGATDTQYF	TGTGCCAGCTCACCTCCCGCGGGGGCAACAGATACGCAGTATTTT
TRBV18	TRBJ1-1	TRBD1	NA	CASSQDRVNTEAFF	TGTGCCAGCTCCCAGGACAGGGTGAACACTGAAGCTTTCTTT
TRBV5-1	TRBJ2-1	NA	NA	CASSLGQTNNEQFF	TGCGCCAGCAGCTTGGGGCAGACAAACAATGAGCAGTTCTTC
TRBV19	TRBJ2-7	NA	NA	CASARTGSSSYEQYF	TGTGCCAGCGCCCGAACAGGGTCTAGCTCCTACGAGCAGTACTTC
TRBV18	TRBJ1-2	TRBD1	few	CASSANPGTGGESYTF	TGTGCCAGCTCAGCTAATCCCGGGACAGGGGGCGAAAGCTACACCTTC
TRBV28	TRBJ1-6	TRBD1	NA	CASGQGATYNSPLHF	TGTGCCAGTGGACAGGGGGCCACCTATAATTCACCCCTCCACTTT
TRBV30	TRBJ2-7	NA	few	CAWSQTGRDEQYF	TGTGCCTGGAGCCAGACAGGCCGCGACGAGCAGTACTTC
TRBV10-1	TRBJ1-1	NA	few	CASSDHSLLAFF	TGCGCCAGCAGTGATCACAGTCTTCTCGCTTTCTTT
TRBV9	TRBJ1-3	NA	few	CASSVALEGNTIYF	TGTGCCAGCAGCGTAGCTTTAGAAGGAAACACCATATATTTT
TRBV5-1	TRBJ2-2	TRBD2	NA	CASSLMRESNTGELFF	TGCGCCAGCAGCTTGATGCGGGAGTCGAACACCGGGGAGCTGTTTTTT
TRBV19	TRBJ2-7	TRBD1	NA	CASSARDRGVEQYF	TGTGCCAGTAGTGCCCGGGACAGGGGGGTCGAGCAGTACTTC
TRBV15	TRBJ1-6	NA	NA	CATSENLGARNSPLHF	TGTGCCACCAGCGAAAACCTGGGAGCCCGGAATTCACCCCTCCACTTT
TRBV15	TRBJ2-1	TRBD1	NA	CATGTGDYNEQFF	TGTGCCACCGGGACAGGTGACTACAATGAGCAGTTCTTC
TRBV19	TRBJ1-6	NA	NA	CASRRSGNSYNSPLHF	TGTGCCAGTAGACGTTCAGGGAACTCCTATAATTCACCCCTCCACTTT
TRBV28	TRBJ1-4	NA	NA	CASSSQGLREKLFF	TGTGCCAGCAGTTCTCAGGGGTTGAGGGAAAAACTGTTTTTT
TRBV28	TRBJ2-1	TRBD2	NA	CAVGRGSNEQFF	TGTGCCGTCGGGCGGGGGAGCAATGAGCAGTTCTTC
TRBV6-5	TRBJ2-3	TRBD2	NA	CASSLGLAGSTDTQYF	TGTGCCAGCAGTTTGGGACTAGCGGGATCTACAGATACGCAGTATTTT
TRBV7-2	TRBJ1-4	NA	NA	CASSLGAGERIGKLFF	TGTGCCAGCAGCTTAGGGGCGGGGGAGCGGATAGGAAAACTGTTTTTT
TRBV4-2	TRBJ2-5	NA	few	CASSPAERETQYF	TGTGCCAGCAGCCCGGCGGAGCGGGAGACCCAGTACTTC
TRBV6-2/TRBV6-3	TRBJ1-5	NA	NA	CASSYPQGWSNQPQHF	TGTGCCAGCAGTTACCCGCAGGGATGGAGCAATCAGCCCCAGCATTTT
TRBV7-9	TRBJ1-5	TRBD1	NA	CASSLTGTGEQPQHF	TGTGCCAGCAGCTTAACAGGGACAGGGGAACAGCCCCAGCATTTT
TRBV2	TRBJ2-2	TRBD1	NA	CASRTQGVAGELFF	TGTGCCAGCAGGACCCAGGGGGTCGCCGGGGAGCTGTTTTTT
TRBV6-6	TRBJ2-7	NA	NA	CASSDTQGGRGEQYF	TGTGCCAGCAGTGACACTCAGGGCGGCCGTGGGGAGCAGTACTTC
TRBV7-2	TRBJ2-7	TRBD1	NA	CASTRTGAYEQYF	TGTGCCAGCACACGGACAGGAGCCTACGAGCAGTACTTC
TRBV28	TRBJ1-4	NA	few	CASSPRTEKLFF	TGTGCCAGCAGCCCCAGAACGGAAAAACTGTTTTTT
TRBV28	TRBJ1-1	NA	NA	CASSLWGRSSTEAFF	TGTGCCAGCAGTTTATGGGGGCGTAGTAGCACTGAAGCTTTCTTT
TRBV2	TRBJ2-5	NA	NA	CASSAGNQETQYF	TGTGCCAGCAGTGCCGGTAACCAAGAGACCCAGTACTTC
TRBV2	TRBJ1-1	TRBD1	NA	CASSLTGGIENTEAFF	TGTGCCAGCAGCCTAACAGGGGGGATTGAGAACACTGAAGCTTTCTTT
TRBV4-3	TRBJ2-5	NA	once	CASSLRGGLETQYF	TGCGCCAGCAGCCTCCGAGGAGGGCTGGAGACCCAGTACTTC
TRBV10-3	TRBJ2-5	NA	NA	CAIRSSDAPQRPETQYF	TGTGCCATCAGATCCAGCGACGCCCCTCAGCGCCCGGAGACCCAGTACTTC
TRBV5-1	TRBJ1-1	TRBD1	NA	CASSLSGTANTEAFF	TGCGCCAGCAGCCTTTCCGGGACAGCGAACACTGAAGCTTTCTTT
TRBV6-5	TRBJ2-7	NA	NA	CASSYSGQSYEQYF	TGTGCCAGCAGTTACAGTGGGCAGAGCTACGAGCAGTACTTC
TRBV5-1	TRBJ1-2	TRBD1	few	CASSSTGGNYGYTF	TGCGCCAGCAGTTCGACAGGGGGCAACTATGGCTACACCTTC
TRBV19	TRBJ1-5	NA	NA	CASNRQYSNQPQHF	TGTGCCAGTAACAGGCAATATAGCAATCAGCCCCAGCATTTT
TRBV25-1	TRBJ2-7	TRBD1	NA	CASSTGDYEQYF	TGTGCCAGCAGTACAGGGGACTACGAGCAGTACTTC
TRBV28	TRBJ1-5	NA	once	CASRGHGLGNQPQHF	TGTGCCAGCCGAGGACACGGGCTGGGCAATCAGCCCCAGCATTTT